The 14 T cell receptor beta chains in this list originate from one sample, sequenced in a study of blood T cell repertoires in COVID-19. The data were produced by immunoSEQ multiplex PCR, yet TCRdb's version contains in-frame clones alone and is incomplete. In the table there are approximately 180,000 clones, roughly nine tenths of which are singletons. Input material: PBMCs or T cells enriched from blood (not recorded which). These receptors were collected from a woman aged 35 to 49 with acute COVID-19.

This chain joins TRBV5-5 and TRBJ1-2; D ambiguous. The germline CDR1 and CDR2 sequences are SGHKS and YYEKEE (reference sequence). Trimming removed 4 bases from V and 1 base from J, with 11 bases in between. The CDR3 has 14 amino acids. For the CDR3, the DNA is TGTGCCAGCAGCGAGGGAGGGAGTAACTATGGCTACACCTTC. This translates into CASSEGGSNYGYTF.

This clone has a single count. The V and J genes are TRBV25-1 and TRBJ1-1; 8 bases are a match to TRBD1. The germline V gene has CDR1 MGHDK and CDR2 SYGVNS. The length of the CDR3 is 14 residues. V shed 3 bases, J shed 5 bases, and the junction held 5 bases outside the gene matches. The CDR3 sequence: CASSDGQGRTEAFF. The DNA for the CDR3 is TGTGCCAGCAGTGACGGACAGGGTCGGACTGAAGCTTTCTTT.

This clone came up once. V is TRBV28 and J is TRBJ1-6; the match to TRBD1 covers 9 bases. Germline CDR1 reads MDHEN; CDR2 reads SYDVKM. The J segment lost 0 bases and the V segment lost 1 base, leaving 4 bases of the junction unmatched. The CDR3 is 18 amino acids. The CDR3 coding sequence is TGTGCCAGCAGTTTATTACAGGGGGCGGGCTCCTATAATTCACCCCTCCACTTT. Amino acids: CASSLLQGAGSYNSPLHF.

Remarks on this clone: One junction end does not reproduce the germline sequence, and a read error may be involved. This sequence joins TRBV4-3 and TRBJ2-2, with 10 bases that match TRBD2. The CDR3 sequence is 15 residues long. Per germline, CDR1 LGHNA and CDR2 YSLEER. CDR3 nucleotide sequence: TGCGCCAGCAGCCCCACTAGCGGGAACGCCGGGGAGCTGTTTTTT. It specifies CASSPTSGNAGELFF.

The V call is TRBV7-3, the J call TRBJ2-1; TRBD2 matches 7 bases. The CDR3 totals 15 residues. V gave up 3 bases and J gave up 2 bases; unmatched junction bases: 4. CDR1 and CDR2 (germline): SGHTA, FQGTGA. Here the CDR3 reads CASSLVGGPYNEQFF. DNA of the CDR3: TGTGCCAGCAGCTTGGTGGGAGGGCCCTACAATGAGCAGTTCTTC.

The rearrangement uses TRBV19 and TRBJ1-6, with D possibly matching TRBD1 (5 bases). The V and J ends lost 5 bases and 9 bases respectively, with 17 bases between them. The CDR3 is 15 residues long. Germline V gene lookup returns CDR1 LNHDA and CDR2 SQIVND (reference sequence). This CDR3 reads CASSFGTQRGSPLHF. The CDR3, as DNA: TGTGCCAGTAGTTTTGGGACTCAACGCGGTTCACCCCTCCACTTT.

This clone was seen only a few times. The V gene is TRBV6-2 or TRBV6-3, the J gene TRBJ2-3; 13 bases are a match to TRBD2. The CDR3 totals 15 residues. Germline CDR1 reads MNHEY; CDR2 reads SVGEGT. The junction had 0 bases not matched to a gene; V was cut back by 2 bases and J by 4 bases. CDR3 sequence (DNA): TGTGCCAGCAGTTACACTAGCGGGGGGGCAGATACGCAGTATTTT. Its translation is CASSYTSGGADTQYF.

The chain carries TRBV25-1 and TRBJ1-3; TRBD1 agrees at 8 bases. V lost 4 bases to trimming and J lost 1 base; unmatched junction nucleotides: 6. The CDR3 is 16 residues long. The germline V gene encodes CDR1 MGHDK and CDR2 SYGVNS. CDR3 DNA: TGTGCCAGCAGTGGGGATCGGACAGGGTCTGGAAACACCATATATTTT. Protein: CASSGDRTGSGNTIYF.

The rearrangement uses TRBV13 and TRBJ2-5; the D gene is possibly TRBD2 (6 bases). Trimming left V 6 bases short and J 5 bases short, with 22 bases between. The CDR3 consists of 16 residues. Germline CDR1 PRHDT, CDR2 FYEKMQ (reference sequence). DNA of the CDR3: TGTGCCAGCAGGGCGGGGACCCTCCGGACGGCGGAGACCCAGTACTTC. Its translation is CASRAGTLRTAETQYF.

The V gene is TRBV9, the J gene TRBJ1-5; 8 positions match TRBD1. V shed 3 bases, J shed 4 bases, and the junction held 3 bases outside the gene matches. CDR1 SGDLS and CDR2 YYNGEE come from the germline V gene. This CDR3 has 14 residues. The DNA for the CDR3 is TGTGCCAGCAGCGACACAGGGGGGAATCAGCCCCAGCATTTT. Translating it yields CASSDTGGNQPQHF.

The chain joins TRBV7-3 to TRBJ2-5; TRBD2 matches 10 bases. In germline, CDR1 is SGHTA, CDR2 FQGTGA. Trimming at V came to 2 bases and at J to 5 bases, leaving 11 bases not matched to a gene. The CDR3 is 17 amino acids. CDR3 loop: CASSLVSSGRAIETQYF. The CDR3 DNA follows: TGTGCCAGCAGCTTAGTATCAAGCGGGAGGGCCATTGAGACCCAGTACTTC.

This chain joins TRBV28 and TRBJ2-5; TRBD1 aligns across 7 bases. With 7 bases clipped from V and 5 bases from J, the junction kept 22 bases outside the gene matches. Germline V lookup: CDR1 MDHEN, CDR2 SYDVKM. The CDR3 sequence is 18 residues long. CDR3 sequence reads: CASTNPRDSTPWRETQYF. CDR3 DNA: TGTGCCAGCACCAACCCCCGGGACAGCACTCCCTGGCGGGAGACCCAGTACTTC.

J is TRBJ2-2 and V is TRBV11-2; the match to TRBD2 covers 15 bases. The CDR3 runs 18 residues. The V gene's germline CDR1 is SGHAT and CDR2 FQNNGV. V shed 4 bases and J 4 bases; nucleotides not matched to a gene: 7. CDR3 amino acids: CASSSRTSGRAGTGELFF. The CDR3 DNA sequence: TGTGCCAGCAGCTCCAGGACTAGCGGGAGGGCCGGCACCGGGGAGCTGTTTTTT.

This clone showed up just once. This CDR3 is CASSQDSGRVTGELFF. The DNA of the CDR3 is TGCGCCAGCAGCCAGGATAGCGGGAGGGTCACCGGGGAGCTGTTTTTT. The chain uses TRBV4-1 and TRBJ2-2, with TRBD2 matching 11 bases. Losses at the gene ends were 3 bases for V and 4 bases for J; bases not matched to a gene: 4. This CDR3 has 16 residues. CDR1 is MGHRA, CDR2 YSYEKL, per germline.